This T cell receptor beta chain derives from a study of CD8 T cells in Susac syndrome. After extraction with the RNeasy kit, about 0.5 to 1 ug of the RNA was reverse transcribed using random hexamers. One entry per CDR3 protein, called by TCRdb with MiXCR from the immunoSEQ multiplex PCR reads. Of some 180,000 distinct CDR3 sequences in the sample, over 90% were seen once. Trimming removed 0 bases from V and 3 bases from J, with 6 bases in between. The V gene's germline CDR1 is MNHEY and CDR2 SVGAGI. This CDR3 has 13 amino acids. The chain recombines TRBV6-5 with TRBJ2-7; no reliable D call. Input material: CD4+ T cells from PBMCs. The sequence came from a human donor with Susac syndrome. The CDR3 DNA sequence: TGTGCCAGCAGTTACTCGTCCTTCTACGAGCAGTACTTC. It encodes CASSYSSFYEQYF.